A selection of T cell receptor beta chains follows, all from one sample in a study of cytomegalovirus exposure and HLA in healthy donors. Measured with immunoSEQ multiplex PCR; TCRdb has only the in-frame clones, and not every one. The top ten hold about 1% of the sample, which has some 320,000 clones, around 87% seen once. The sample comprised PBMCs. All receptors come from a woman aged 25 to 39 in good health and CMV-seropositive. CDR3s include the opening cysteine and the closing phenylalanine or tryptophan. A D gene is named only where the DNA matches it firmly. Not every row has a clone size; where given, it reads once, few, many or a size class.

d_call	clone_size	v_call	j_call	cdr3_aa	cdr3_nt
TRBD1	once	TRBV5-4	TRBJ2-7	CASSGGTGGFYEQYF	TGTGCCAGCAGCGGGGGGACAGGGGGTTTCTACGAGCAGTACTTC
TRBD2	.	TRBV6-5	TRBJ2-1	CASSYDRTSGKNEQFF	TGTGCCAGCAGTTATGACCGGACTAGCGGGAAAAATGAGCAGTTCTTC
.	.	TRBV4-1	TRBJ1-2	CASSQVWEVGASYGYTF	TGCGCCAGCAGCCAAGTTTGGGAGGTGGGGGCTTCTTATGGCTACACCTTC
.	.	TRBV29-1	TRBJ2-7	CSVEDHGAYEQYF	TGCAGCGTTGAAGATCACGGGGCCTACGAGCAGTACTTC
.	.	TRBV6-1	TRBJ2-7	CASSEARLIGAEQYF	TGTGCCAGCAGTGAAGCCCGGTTGATAGGGGCCGAGCAGTACTTC
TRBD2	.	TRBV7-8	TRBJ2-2	CASSPRGIGRGGLPTGELFF	TGTGCCAGCAGCCCGAGGGGAATAGGGCGGGGGGGCCTGCCCACCGGGGAGCTGTTTTTT
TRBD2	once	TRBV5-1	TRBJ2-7	CASSFTSGGNYEQYF	TGCGCCAGCAGCTTCACTAGCGGGGGGAACTACGAGCAGTACTTC
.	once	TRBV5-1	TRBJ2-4	CASSLAGDIQYF	TGCGCCAGCAGCTTGGCCGGGGACATTCAGTACTTC
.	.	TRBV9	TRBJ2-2	CASSVVRTGELFF	TGTGCCAGCAGCGTCGTAAGGACCGGGGAGCTGTTTTTT
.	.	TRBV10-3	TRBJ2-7	CAISQQGPSYEQYF	TGTGCCATCAGCCAACAGGGTCCCTCCTACGAGCAGTACTTC
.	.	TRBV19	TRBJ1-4	CASSIKQGLSEKLFF	TGTGCCAGTAGTATCAAACAGGGCCTAAGTGAAAAACTGTTTTTT
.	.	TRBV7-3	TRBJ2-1	CASSLGVGVSYNEQFF	TGTGCCAGCAGCTTAGGAGTGGGTGTGTCCTACAATGAGCAGTTCTTC
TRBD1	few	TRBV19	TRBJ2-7	CASSLRTGYEQYF	TGTGCCAGTAGTCTGCGGACAGGCTACGAGCAGTACTTC
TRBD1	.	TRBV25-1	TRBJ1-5	CASSARDRGRRQPQHF	TGTGCCAGCAGTGCCCGGGACAGGGGGCGCCGGCAGCCCCAGCATTTT
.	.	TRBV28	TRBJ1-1	CASSLPGPNTEAFF	TGTGCCAGCAGTTTACCAGGGCCGAACACTGAAGCTTTCTTT
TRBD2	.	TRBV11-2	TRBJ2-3	CASSLAGGFTDTQYF	TGTGCCAGCAGCTTAGCGGGGGGGTTTACAGATACGCAGTATTTT
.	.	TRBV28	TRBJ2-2	CASSRVPGELFF	TGTGCCAGCAGCCGAGTCCCCGGGGAGCTGTTTTTT
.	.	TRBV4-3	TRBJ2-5	CASSQERGPKETQYF	TGCGCCAGCAGCCAAGAAAGAGGGCCGAAAGAGACCCAGTACTTC
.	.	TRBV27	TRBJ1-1	CASSFGGGRAFF	TGTGCCAGCAGTTTCGGCGGGGGGAGGGCTTTCTTT
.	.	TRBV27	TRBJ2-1	CASSETHRSSYNEQFF	TGTGCCAGCAGTGAAACCCATAGAAGCTCCTACAATGAGCAGTTCTTC
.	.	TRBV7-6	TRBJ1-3	CASSLSIPGPPGGNTIYF	TGTGCCAGCAGCTTATCCATTCCGGGCCCCCCCGGAGGAAACACCATATATTTT
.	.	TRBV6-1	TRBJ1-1	CASSVAPMNTEAFF	TGTGCCAGCAGTGTGGCCCCGATGAACACTGAAGCTTTCTTT
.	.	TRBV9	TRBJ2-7	CASSVAPAGSYEQYF	TGTGCCAGCAGCGTAGCTCCAGCGGGCTCCTACGAGCAGTACTTC
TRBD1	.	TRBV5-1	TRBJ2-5	CASSFRGRGETQYF	TGCGCCAGCAGCTTCAGGGGGCGAGGGGAGACCCAGTACTTC
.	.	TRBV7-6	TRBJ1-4	CASSFTRGYGEKLFF	TGTGCCAGCAGCTTTACTAGGGGTTACGGTGAAAAACTGTTTTTT
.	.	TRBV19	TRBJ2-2	CASTLLSNTGELFF	TGTGCCAGTACATTACTATCGAACACCGGGGAGCTGTTTTTT
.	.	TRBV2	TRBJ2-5	CASRAPGVGETQYF	TGTGCCAGCAGAGCTCCGGGAGTTGGAGAGACCCAGTACTTC
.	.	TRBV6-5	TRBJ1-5	CASGPGLHQPQHF	TGTGCCAGCGGACCGGGACTACATCAGCCCCAGCATTTT
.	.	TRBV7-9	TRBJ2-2	CASSLAAGELFF	TGTGCCAGCAGCTTAGCGGCCGGGGAGCTGTTTTTT
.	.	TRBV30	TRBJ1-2	CAWTKPAGAYGYTF	TGTGCCTGGACTAAGCCGGCAGGGGCATATGGCTACACCTTC
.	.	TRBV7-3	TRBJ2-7	CASSGNQLGAYEQYF	TGTGCCAGCAGCGGCAACCAGCTCGGAGCCTACGAGCAGTACTTC
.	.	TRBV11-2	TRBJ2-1	CASSLELVDNEQFF	TGTGCCAGCAGCTTAGAACTAGTGGACAATGAGCAGTTCTTC
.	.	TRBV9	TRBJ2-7	CASSPNPVEQYF	TGTGCCAGCAGCCCTAACCCCGTTGAGCAGTACTTC
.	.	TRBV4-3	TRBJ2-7	CASSQDLGLDEQYF	TGCGCCAGCAGCCAAGATCTAGGGTTGGACGAGCAGTACTTC
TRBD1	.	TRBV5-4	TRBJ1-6	CASRSLDRGPSSPLHF	TGTGCCAGCAGATCCCTGGACAGGGGACCCAGTTCACCCCTCCACTTT
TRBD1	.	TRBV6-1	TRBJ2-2	CANRGDTGELFF	TGTGCCAACAGGGGGGACACCGGGGAGCTGTTTTTT
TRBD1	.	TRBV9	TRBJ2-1	CASSARTGGATGGPDEQFF	TGTGCCAGCAGCGCAAGGACAGGGGGCGCCACGGGAGGGCCCGATGAGCAGTTCTTC
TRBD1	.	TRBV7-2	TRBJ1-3	CASSATGVNTIYF	TGTGCCAGCAGCGCTACAGGGGTGAACACCATATATTTT
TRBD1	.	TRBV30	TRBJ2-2	CAWRRIPGQGELNTGELFF	TGTGCCTGGAGACGCATCCCGGGACAGGGGGAATTGAACACCGGGGAGCTGTTTTTT
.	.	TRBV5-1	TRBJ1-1	CASSAIGQNMRAFF	TGCGCCAGCAGCGCAATAGGACAGAATATGCGTGCTTTCTTT
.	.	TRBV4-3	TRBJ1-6	CASSQERPTTSSYNSPLHF	TGCGCCAGCAGCCAAGAGCGGCCAACGACGAGCTCCTATAATTCACCCCTCCACTTT
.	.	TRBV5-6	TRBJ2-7	CASSPSGSGEQYF	TGTGCCAGCAGCCCCTCGGGGAGCGGGGAGCAGTACTTC
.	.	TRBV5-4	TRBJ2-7	CASSLGQEPGRQYF	TGTGCCAGCAGCTTGGGGCAGGAGCCCGGAAGGCAGTACTTC
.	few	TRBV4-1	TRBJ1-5	CASSQPGANQPQHF	TGCGCCAGCAGCCAACCGGGGGCCAATCAGCCCCAGCATTTT
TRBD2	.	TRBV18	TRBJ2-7	CASSGTLADYEQYF	TGTGCCAGCTCGGGAACTCTAGCGGACTACGAGCAGTACTTC
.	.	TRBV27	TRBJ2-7	CASFHGGEQYF	TGTGCCAGTTTTCACGGGGGCGAGCAGTACTTC
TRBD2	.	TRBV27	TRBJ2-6	CASSLRLAGGHYSGANVLTF	TGTGCCAGCAGTTTACGGCTAGCGGGAGGCCACTACTCTGGGGCCAACGTCCTGACTTTC
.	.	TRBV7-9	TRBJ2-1	CASSGAEQFF	TGTGCCAGCAGTGGGGCCGAGCAGTTCTTC
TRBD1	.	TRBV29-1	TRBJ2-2	CSVFLGQGSTGELFF	TGCAGCGTTTTCCTGGGACAGGGAAGCACCGGGGAGCTGTTTTTT
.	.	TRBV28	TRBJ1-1	CASSPPGGVDDTEAFF	TGTGCCAGCAGTCCACCGGGGGGAGTCGATGACACTGAAGCTTTCTTT
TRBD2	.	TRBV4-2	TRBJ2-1	CASSQVLAERSYNEQFF	TGTGCCAGCAGCCAAGTCCTAGCGGAGCGCTCCTACAATGAGCAGTTCTTC
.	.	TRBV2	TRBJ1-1	CASSGVGEAFF	TGTGCCAGCAGTGGGGTCGGGGAAGCTTTCTTT
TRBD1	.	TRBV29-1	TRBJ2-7	CSVEYQGQGGYEQYF	TGCAGCGTTGAATACCAGGGACAGGGAGGCTACGAGCAGTACTTC
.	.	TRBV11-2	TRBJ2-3	CASSLGGWSTDTQYF	TGTGCCAGCAGCTTAGGGGGGTGGAGCACAGATACGCAGTATTTT
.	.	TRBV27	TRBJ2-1	CASSFWMGEQFF	TGTGCCAGCAGTTTCTGGATGGGTGAGCAGTTCTTC
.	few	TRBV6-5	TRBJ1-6	CASTLQGNSPLHF	TGTGCCAGCACTTTGCAGGGGAATTCACCCCTCCACTTT
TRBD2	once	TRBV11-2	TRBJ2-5	CASSFLAGGRETQYF	TGTGCCAGCAGCTTTCTAGCGGGGGGTCGAGAGACCCAGTACTTC
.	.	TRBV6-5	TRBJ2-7	CASSLVGQGDEQYF	TGTGCCAGCAGTTTAGTAGGACAAGGCGACGAGCAGTACTTC